This paragraph covers one T cell receptor (beta chain) sequence. The data originate from a study of OX40 agonist ivuxolimab in advanced cancers. Study-level background: A history of anti-PD-1, anti-PD-L1 or anti-CTLA-4 therapy was acceptable, and roughly 40% had some.

TCRdb's copy holds only in-frame clones and misses some; the assay was immunoSEQ multiplex PCR. Found here are 65,000 to 85,000 clones, 85% of them singletons; the top ten hold roughly 3%. With 10 bases clipped from V and 1 base from J, the junction kept 8 bases outside the gene matches. The CDR3 covers 14 residues. The germline V gene encodes CDR1 MNHNS and CDR2 SASEGT. This material consisted of CD4+ or CD8+ T cells sorted from blood, taken in a trial of the OX40 agonist ivuxolimab. This clonotype originated in an adult with an advanced solid tumor such as melanoma, head and neck, liver or kidney cancer. This chain connects TRBV6-1 to TRBJ2-7, with 9 positions matching TRBD1. CDR3 sequence reads: CATSRDRVSYEQYF. The CDR3 region has the DNA TGTGCCACGTCCCGGGACAGGGTTTCCTACGAGCAGTACTTC.